This T cell receptor beta chain was observed in a study of cytomegalovirus exposure and HLA in healthy donors. Study-level information: Inside one of the first data releases sat about 85 million unique TCRs taken from HLA-typed donors. Study-level results: Among CMV-associated TCR beta chains, most appeared HLA-restricted in a later analysis.

It was with 60 Vbeta and 13 Jbeta primers that the PCR ran. How the authors handled the data: In a later analysis, approximately 80 million unique TCR beta chains included roughly 11 million shared by two or more donors. This table comes from immunoSEQ multiplex PCR, and its TCRdb copy is limited to in-frame clones, with some not included. That table furnishes V, J and clone size, whereas the DNA furnished D and trimming. The sample includes around 180,000 clones, around 80% seen only once; the top ten take 2.1%. V lost 5 bases and J 7 bases, leaving 21 bases between the germline ends. CDR3 length: 16 amino acids. Germline V CDR1 and CDR2: SNHLY, FYNNEI. As concerns this clone: As yet, its antigen is unknown.

The sequence was collected from a young woman in good health and CMV-seropositive. The sample was PBMCs. V and J are TRBV2 and TRBJ1-5; possible D gene TRBD1, 6 bases. CDR3 DNA: TGTGCCAGCAGTCCCACCTCAGGGGCAGCGAAGCAGCCCCAGCATTTT. This sequence encodes CASSPTSGAAKQPQHF.